This T cell receptor beta chain was identified during a study of blood T cell repertoires in COVID-19. Study information: COVID-19 samples, acute and convalescent, were from the United States, Italy and Spain. T cells, B-cell-depleted T cells, or PBMCs provided the cDNA or gDNA that served as material.

Recruits, aged about 18 to 89 years, lived in approximately 26 US areas. Categorization into cohorts depended on clinical history that participants reported. Assay used: immunoSEQ multiplex PCR; TCRdb lists only in-frame clones, some missing. Seen here are more than 150,000 clones, approximately 88% observed once, and the top ten hold 10% to 15%. The CDR3 contains 16 residues. The germline V gene has CDR1 SGHRS and CDR2 YFSETQ. V lost 0 bases to trimming and J lost 4 bases; unmatched junction nucleotides: 4. The sequenced sample was PBMCs or T cells enriched from blood (not recorded which). This receptor was obtained from a woman aged 60-75 years who had recovered from COVID-19. The chain combines TRBV5-1 with TRBJ2-1; TRBD1 agrees at 10 bases. CDR3 region: CASSLEGQGFYNEQFF. CDR3 coding DNA: TGCGCCAGCAGCTTGGAGGGACAGGGGTTTTACAATGAGCAGTTCTTC.